The 14 T cell receptor beta chains given below trace back to one sample, sequenced in a study of beta chain features in type 1 diabetes. These TCRs' antigens remain unknown. Findings and caveats of the study: Patients with Type 1 diabetes showed moderately but significantly shorter TCRB CDR3s in all four CD4+ subsets.

The sequenced template was cDNA made from the entire isolated RNA. Data came from immunoSEQ multiplex PCR; TCRdb stores just in-frame clones and leaves some out. The sample consists of about 68,000 clones, about 48% of them appearing once. The material sequenced was central memory CD4+ T cells from blood. The receptors were sampled from a man younger than 40 with type 1 diabetes.

This clone was observed a handful of times. This sequence joins TRBV7-9 and TRBJ2-5, with 9 bases aligning to TRBD1. This CDR3 region has 14 residues. The germline V gene encodes CDR1 SEHNR and CDR2 FQNEAQ (reference sequence). The V gene end was trimmed by 4 bases and the J gene end by 3 bases; junction bases not matched to a gene: 3. The DNA of the CDR3 is TGTGCCAGCAGCTCGCGACAGGGGGAAGAGACCCAGTACTTC. It specifies CASSSRQGEETQYF.

This chain uses TRBV12-5 with TRBJ2-1; 7 bases are a match to TRBD1. CDR1 and CDR2 (germline): LGHNT, FRNRAP. After removal of 0 bases from V and 7 bases from J, the junction contained 3 bases not matched to a gene. The CDR3 contains 14 residues. The CDR3 DNA is TGTGCTAGTGGTTTGGTGACAGGGTGGAATGAGCAGTTCTTC. Translation: CASGLVTGWNEQFF.

The V and J genes are TRBV19 and TRBJ1-6; 11 nucleotides line up with TRBD1. V gave up 4 bases and J gave up 9 bases; unmatched junction bases: 5. The CDR3 is 15 amino acids. Germline V gene lookup returns CDR1 LNHDA and CDR2 SQIVND (reference sequence). The CDR3 nucleotides read TGTGCCAGTAGTACGGGACAGGGGGACGTTTCACCCCTCCACTTT. This translates into CASSTGQGDVSPLHF. The entire variable domain, with the rest obtained from reference TRBV19 and TRBJ1-6, is as follows: DGGITQSPKYLFRKEGQNVTLSCEQNLNHDAMYWYRQDPGQGLRLIYYSQIVNDFQKGDIAEGYSVSREKKESFPLTVTSAQKNPTAFYLCASSTGQGDVSPLHFGNGTRLTVT.

The V call is TRBV7-9, the J call TRBJ2-3; 10 bases are shared with TRBD2. The germline V gene encodes CDR1 SEHNR and CDR2 FQNEAQ (reference sequence). Germline trimming cut 5 bases from V and 9 bases from J; bases unmatched to any gene: 11. The CDR3 is 15 residues long. The CDR3 is CASSPASGRRGTQYF. The DNA of the CDR3 is TGTGCCAGCAGCCCCGCTAGCGGGAGACGAGGGACGCAGTATTTT. The whole variable domain, filled in from reference TRBV7-9 and TRBJ2-3, reads DTGVSQNPRHKITKRGQNVTFRCDPISEHNRLYWYRQTLGQGPEFLTYFQNEAQLEKSRLLSDRFSAERPKGSFSTLEIQRTEQGDSAMYLCASSPASGRRGTQYFGPGTRLTVL.

Written as DNA, the CDR3 is TGCGCCAGCAGCGTGGGGGGACAAAATCAAGAGACCCAGTACTTC. It codes for CASSVGGQNQETQYF. The rearrangement uses TRBV5-1 and TRBJ2-5; D assignment may be TRBD1 or TRBD2 (6 bases each). This CDR3 is 15 amino acids long. Germline assignment: CDR1 SGHRS and CDR2 YFSETQ. The V and J ends lost 4 bases and 2 bases respectively, with 15 bases between them.

This chain connects TRBV6-1 to TRBJ2-7, with D possibly matching TRBD2 (5 bases). Germline V CDR1 and CDR2: MNHNS, SASEGT. The CDR3 sequence is 15 residues long. Trimming took 1 base from V and 0 from J, leaving 10 bases between them. In DNA form, the CDR3 reads TGTGCCAGCAGTGAAGGGTATGGGAGCTCCTACGAGCAGTACTTC. It is translated as CASSEGYGSSYEQYF.

This chain links TRBV10-2 with TRBJ2-7; the match to TRBD2 covers 9 bases. J was trimmed by 7 bases and V by 2 bases; bases with no gene match: 0. The CDR3 is 12 residues long. Germline assignment: CDR1 WSHSY and CDR2 SAAADI. Written as DNA, the CDR3 is TGCGCCAGCAGTGAGAGCGGGAGGGAGCAGTACTTC. As protein: CASSESGREQYF.

The chain carries TRBV6-5 and TRBJ2-7; 8 nucleotides match TRBD1. V lost 5 bases to trimming and J lost 3 bases; unmatched junction nucleotides: 9. The CDR3 consists of 15 residues. From germline, CDR1 is MNHEY and CDR2 SVGAGI. DNA of the CDR3: TGTGCCAGCAGTCCCTGGACAGGGAGAAGCTACGAGCAGTACTTC. Amino acids: CASSPWTGRSYEQYF.

The chain is built from TRBV30 and TRBJ2-7, with TRBD1 matching 10 bases. V dropped 2 bases and J dropped 8; count of bases not matched to a gene: 9. The CDR3 consists of 14 residues. Germline CDR1 is GTSNPN and CDR2 is SVGIG (reference sequence). The CDR3: CAWSPGTGAGKQYF. The CDR3, as DNA: TGTGCCTGGAGTCCCGGGACAGGGGCTGGGAAGCAGTACTTC.

This clone was detected once. V is TRBV4-1 and J is TRBJ1-1; TRBD1 matches at 9 bases. Per germline, CDR1 MGHRA and CDR2 YSYEKL. Losses at the gene ends were 8 bases for V and 1 base for J; bases not matched to a gene: 14. The CDR3 is made up of 17 amino acids. CDR3 DNA: TGCGCCAGCGCCCTGTCCCGGGACAGGGTGGGGAACACTGAAGCTTTCTTT. This gives the protein CASALSRDRVGNTEAFF.

The genes are TRBV7-8 and TRBJ1-2; TRBD1 matches 10 bases. Germline assignment: CDR1 SGHVS and CDR2 FQNEAQ. The CDR3 runs to 17 residues. Trimming cost V 1 base and J 2 bases; bases outside gene matches: 7. The CDR3, as DNA: TGTGCCAGCAGCTTAGGAGGACAGGGGGATATAAACTATGGCTACACCTTC. Residues: CASSLGGQGDINYGYTF.

This clone has a handful of counts. The rearrangement joins TRBV10-3 to TRBJ2-3; TRBD2 agrees at 8 bases. J was trimmed by 0 bases and V by 7 bases; bases with no gene match: 3. The V gene's germline CDR1 is ENHRY and CDR2 SYGVKD. CDR3 length equals 14 residues. Here the CDR3 reads CAITTSGSTDTQYF. CDR3 coding DNA: TGTGCCATCACTACTAGCGGTAGCACAGATACGCAGTATTTT.

The gene calls are TRBV30 and TRBJ2-6; D might be TRBD1 (5 bases). Between the trimmed V and J ends, which lost 5 bases and 0 bases, there was a span of 8 bases. CDR3 length: 14 amino acids. Germline lookup yields CDR1 GTSNPN and CDR2 SVGIG (reference sequence). CDR3 protein: CAWGDSSGANVLTF. CDR3 bases: TGTGCCTGGGGCGACAGCTCTGGGGCCAACGTCCTGACTTTC.

This chain uses TRBV2 with TRBJ2-1; 14 nucleotides match TRBD2. The germline V gene has CDR1 SNHLY and CDR2 FYNNEI. With 10 bases clipped from V and 10 bases from J, the junction kept 6 bases outside the gene matches. The CDR3 sequence is 13 residues long. Here the CDR3 DNA reads TGTGCCACCGGACTAGCGGGAGGTGGAGAGCAGTTCTTC. Translating it yields CATGLAGGGEQFF.